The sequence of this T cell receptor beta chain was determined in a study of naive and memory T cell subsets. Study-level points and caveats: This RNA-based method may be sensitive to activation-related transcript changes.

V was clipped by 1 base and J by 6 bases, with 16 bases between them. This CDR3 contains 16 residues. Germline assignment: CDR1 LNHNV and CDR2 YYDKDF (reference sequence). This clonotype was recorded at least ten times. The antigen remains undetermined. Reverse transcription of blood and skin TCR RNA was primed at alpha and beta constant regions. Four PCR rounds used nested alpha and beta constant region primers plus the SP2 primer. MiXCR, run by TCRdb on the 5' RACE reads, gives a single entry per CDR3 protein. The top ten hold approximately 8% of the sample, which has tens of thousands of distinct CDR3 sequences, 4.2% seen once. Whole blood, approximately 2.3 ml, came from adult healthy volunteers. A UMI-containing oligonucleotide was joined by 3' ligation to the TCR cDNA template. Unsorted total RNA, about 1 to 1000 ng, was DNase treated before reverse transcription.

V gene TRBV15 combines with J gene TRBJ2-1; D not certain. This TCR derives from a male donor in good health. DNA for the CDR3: TGTGCCACCAGCAGAGTCACCCTCTCAAAACCCAATGAGCAGTTCTTC. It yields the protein CATSRVTLSKPNEQFF.